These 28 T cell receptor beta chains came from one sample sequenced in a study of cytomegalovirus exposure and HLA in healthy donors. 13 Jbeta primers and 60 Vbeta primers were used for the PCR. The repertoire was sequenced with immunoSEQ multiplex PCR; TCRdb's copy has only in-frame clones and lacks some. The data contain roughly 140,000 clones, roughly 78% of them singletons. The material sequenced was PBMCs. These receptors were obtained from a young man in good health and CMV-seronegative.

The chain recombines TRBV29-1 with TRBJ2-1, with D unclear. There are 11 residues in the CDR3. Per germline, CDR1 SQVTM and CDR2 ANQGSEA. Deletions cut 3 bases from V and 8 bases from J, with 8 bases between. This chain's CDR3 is CSVEESHEQFF. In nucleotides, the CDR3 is TGCAGCGTTGAGGAGTCCCATGAGCAGTTCTTC.

CDR3 in DNA: TGTGCCAGCAGCTTAATTCGCACTGAAGCTTTCTTT. Translated: CASSLIRTEAFF. This chain links TRBV7-6 with TRBJ1-1; no clear D. The CDR3 runs 12 residues. V shed 2 bases and J shed 4 bases, with 5 bases lying between them. Germline CDR1 SGHVS, CDR2 FNYEAQ.

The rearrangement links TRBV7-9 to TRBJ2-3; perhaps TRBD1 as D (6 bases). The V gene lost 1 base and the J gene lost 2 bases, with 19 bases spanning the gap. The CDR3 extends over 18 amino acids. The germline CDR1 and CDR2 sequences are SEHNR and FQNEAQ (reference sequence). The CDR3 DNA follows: TGTGCCAGCAGCTTAGTAGCAGGGGCCCTCGTTCACACAGATACGCAGTATTTT. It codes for CASSLVAGALVHTDTQYF.

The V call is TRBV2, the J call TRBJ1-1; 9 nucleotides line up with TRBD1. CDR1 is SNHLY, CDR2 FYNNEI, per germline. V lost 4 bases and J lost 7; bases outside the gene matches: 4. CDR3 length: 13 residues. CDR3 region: CASSGQGEFEAFF. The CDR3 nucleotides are TGTGCCAGCAGTGGACAGGGGGAGTTTGAAGCTTTCTTT.

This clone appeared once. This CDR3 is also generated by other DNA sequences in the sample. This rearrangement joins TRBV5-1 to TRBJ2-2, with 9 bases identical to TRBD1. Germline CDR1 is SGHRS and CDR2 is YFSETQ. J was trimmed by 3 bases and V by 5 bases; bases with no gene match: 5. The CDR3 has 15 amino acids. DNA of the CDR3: TGCGCCAGCAGTCTCCGGACAGGGGACACCGGGGAGCTGTTTTTT. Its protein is CASSLRTGDTGELFF.

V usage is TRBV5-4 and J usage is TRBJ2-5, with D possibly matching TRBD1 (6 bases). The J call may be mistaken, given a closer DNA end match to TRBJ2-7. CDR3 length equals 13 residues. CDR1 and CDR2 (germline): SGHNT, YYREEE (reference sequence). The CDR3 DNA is TGTGCCAGTTACAGGGACGCTACCTACGAGCAGTACTTC. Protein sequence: CASYRDATYEQYF.

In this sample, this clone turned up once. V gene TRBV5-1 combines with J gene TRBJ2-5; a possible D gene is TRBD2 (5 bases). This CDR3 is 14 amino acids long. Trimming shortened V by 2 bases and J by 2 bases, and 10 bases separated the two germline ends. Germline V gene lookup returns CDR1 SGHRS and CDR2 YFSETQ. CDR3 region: CASSFGGEQETQYF. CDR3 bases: TGCGCCAGCAGCTTCGGAGGTGAACAAGAGACCCAGTACTTC.

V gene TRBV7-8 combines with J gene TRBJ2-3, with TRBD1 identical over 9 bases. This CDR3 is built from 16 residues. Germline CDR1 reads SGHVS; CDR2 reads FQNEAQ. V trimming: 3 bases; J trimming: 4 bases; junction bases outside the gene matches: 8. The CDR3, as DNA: TGTGCCAGCAGCTTTTTTTCCGGGACAGGGTCAGATACGCAGTATTTT. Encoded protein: CASSFFSGTGSDTQYF.

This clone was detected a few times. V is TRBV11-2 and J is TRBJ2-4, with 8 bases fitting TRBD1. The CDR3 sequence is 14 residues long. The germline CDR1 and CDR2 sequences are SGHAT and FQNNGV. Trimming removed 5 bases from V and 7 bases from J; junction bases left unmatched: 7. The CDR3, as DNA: TGTGCCAGCAGCCCCTCTCGACAGGGGAACATTCAGTACTTC. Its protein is CASSPSRQGNIQYF.

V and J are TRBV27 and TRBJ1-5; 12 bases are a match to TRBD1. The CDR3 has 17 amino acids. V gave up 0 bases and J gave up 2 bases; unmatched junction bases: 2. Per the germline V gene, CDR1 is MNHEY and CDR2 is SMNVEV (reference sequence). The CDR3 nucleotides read TGTGCCAGCAGTTTATCGGGACAGGGGGCCGGCAATCAGCCCCAGCATTTT. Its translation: CASSLSGQGAGNQPQHF.

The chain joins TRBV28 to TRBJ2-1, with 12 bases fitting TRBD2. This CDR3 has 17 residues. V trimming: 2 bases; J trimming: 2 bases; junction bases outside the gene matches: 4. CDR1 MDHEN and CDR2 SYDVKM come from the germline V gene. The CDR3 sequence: CASSLVTSGGTYNEQFF. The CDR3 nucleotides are TGTGCCAGCAGTTTAGTGACTAGCGGGGGAACCTACAATGAGCAGTTCTTC.

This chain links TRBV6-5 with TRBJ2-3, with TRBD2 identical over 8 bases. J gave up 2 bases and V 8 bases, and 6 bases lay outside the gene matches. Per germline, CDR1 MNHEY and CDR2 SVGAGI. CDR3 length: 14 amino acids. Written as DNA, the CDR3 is TGTGCCAGCGGGTTAGCGGGAAACACAGATACGCAGTATTTT. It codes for CASGLAGNTDTQYF.

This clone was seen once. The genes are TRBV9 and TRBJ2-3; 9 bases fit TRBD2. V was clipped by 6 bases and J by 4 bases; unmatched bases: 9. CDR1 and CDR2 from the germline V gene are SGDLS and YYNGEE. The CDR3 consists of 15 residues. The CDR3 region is CASTAGGNYADTQYF. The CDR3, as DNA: TGTGCCAGCACTGCGGGAGGGAACTATGCAGATACGCAGTATTTT.

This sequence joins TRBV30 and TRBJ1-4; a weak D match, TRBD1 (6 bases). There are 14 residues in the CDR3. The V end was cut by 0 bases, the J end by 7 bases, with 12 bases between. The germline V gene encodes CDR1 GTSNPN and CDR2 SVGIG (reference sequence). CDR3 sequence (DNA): TGTGCCTGGAGTGTACAGGGTGGCGGTGAAAAACTGTTTTTT. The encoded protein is CAWSVQGGGEKLFF. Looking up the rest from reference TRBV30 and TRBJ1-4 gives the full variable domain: SQTIHQWPATLVQPVGSPLSLECTVEGTSNPNLYWYRQAAGRGLQLLFYSVGIGQISSEVPQNLSASRPQDRQFILSSKKLLLSDSGFYLCAWSVQGGGEKLFFGSGTQLSVL.

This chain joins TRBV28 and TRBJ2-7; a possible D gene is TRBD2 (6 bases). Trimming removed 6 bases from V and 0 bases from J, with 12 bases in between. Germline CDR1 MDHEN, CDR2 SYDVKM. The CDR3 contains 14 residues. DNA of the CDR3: TGTGCCAGCAGAAAACCCGGGGGCTCCTACGAGCAGTACTTC. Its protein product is CASRKPGGSYEQYF.

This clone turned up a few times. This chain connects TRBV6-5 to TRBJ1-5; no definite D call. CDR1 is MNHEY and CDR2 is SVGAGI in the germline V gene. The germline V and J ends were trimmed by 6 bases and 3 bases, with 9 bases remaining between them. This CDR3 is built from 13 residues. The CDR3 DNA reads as TGTGCCAGCAGCGGGGAAATCAATCAGCCCCAGCATTTT. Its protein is CASSGEINQPQHF.

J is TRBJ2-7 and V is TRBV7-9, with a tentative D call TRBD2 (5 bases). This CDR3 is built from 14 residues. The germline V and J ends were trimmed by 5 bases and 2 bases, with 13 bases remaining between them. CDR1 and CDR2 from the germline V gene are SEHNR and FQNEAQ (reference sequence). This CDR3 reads CASSTSPGAYEQYF. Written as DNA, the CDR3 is TGTGCCAGCAGCACCTCCCCCGGGGCCTACGAGCAGTACTTC.

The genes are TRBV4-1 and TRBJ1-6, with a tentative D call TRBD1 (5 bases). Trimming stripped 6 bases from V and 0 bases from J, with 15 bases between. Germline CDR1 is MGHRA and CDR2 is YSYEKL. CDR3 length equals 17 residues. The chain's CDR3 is CASSRGRASSYNSPLHF. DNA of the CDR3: TGCGCCAGCAGTAGGGGCAGGGCGAGCTCCTATAATTCACCCCTCCACTTT.

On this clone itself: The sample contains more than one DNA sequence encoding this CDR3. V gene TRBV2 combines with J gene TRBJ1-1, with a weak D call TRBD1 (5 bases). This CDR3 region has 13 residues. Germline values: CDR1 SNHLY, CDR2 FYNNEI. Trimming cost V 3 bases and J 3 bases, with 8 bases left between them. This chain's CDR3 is CASSEGGYTEAFF. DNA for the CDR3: TGTGCCAGCAGTGAGGGGGGGTACACTGAAGCTTTCTTT.

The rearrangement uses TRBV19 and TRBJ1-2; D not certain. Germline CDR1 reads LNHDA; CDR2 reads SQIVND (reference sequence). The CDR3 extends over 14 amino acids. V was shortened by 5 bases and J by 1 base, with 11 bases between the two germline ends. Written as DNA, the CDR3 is TGTGCCAGTAGTGAGTTTGCGGTTAACTATGGCTACACCTTC. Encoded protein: CASSEFAVNYGYTF.

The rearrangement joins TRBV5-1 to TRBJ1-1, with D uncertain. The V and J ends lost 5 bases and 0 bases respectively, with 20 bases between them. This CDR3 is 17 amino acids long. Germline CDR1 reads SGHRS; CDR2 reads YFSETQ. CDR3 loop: CASRPQGVPAMNTEAFF. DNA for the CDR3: TGCGCCAGCAGGCCACAAGGCGTCCCAGCGATGAACACTGAAGCTTTCTTT.

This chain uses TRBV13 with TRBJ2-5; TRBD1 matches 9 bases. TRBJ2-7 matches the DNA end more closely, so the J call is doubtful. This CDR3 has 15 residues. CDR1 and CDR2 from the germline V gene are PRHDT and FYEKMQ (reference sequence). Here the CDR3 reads CASSPTGTGFAEQYF. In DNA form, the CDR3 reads TGTGCCAGCAGCCCGACCGGGACAGGGTTTGCCGAGCAGTACTTC.

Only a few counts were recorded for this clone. CDR3 in DNA: TGTGCCAGCAGTTTGGTTGGGGGCCTGACCGGGGAGCTGTTTTTT. Protein: CASSLVGGLTGELFF. The rearrangement joins TRBV27 to TRBJ2-2, with D perhaps TRBD1 (6 bases). Trimming shortened V by 3 bases and J by 5 bases, and 13 bases separated the two germline ends. The CDR3 sequence is 15 residues long. Germline CDR1 is MNHEY and CDR2 is SMNVEV (reference sequence).

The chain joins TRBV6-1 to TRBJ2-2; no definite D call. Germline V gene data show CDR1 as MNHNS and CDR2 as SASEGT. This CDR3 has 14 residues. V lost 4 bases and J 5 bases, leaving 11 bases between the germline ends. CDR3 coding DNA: TGTGCCAGCAGTGCAGAGGAATTAACCGGGGAGCTGTTTTTT. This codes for CASSAEELTGELFF.

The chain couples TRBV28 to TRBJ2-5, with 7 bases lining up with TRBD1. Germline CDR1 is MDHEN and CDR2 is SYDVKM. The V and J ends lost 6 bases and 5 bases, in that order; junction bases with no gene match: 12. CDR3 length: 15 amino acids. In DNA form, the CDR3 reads TGTGCCAGCAGCACCGACAGGGTTTGGTTGGAGACCCAGTACTTC. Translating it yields CASSTDRVWLETQYF.

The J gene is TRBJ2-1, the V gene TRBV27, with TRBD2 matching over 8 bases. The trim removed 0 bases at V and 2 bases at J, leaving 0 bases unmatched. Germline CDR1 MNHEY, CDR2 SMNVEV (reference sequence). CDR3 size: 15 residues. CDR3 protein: CASSLSGRAYNEQFF. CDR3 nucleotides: TGTGCCAGCAGTTTATCCGGGAGGGCCTACAATGAGCAGTTCTTC.

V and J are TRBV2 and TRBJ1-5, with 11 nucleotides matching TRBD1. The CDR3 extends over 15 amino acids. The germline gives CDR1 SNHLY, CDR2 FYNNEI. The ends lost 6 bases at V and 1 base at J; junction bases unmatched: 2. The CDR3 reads CASSGDRGSNQPQHF. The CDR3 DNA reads TGTGCCAGCAGCGGGGACAGGGGGAGCAATCAGCCCCAGCATTTT.

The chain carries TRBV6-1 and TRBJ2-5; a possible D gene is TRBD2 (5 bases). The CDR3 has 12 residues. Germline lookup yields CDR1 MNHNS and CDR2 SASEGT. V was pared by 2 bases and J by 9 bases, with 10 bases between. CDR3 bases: TGTGCCAGCAGTGAATATCTCGGGGCCCAGTACTTC. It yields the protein CASSEYLGAQYF.